This TCR beta chain was sequenced in a study of prognosis after radiotherapy for stage I lung cancer. Study-level information: All non-small cell lung cancer patients were considered medically inoperable. The tumor was squamous cell carcinoma for several patients; for roughly 12, it was adenocarcinoma.

Multiplex PCR, run in two rounds, amplified TCR beta CDR3 from genomic DNA. Each TRBV and TRBJ gene had its own primer in the first PCR round. It was universal primers that the second PCR round used. TCRdb re-called the multiplex PCR reads through MiXCR, storing one row per CDR3 protein. This sample yields 25,000 to 30,000 distinct CDR3 sequences, of which 31% are seen a single time; around an eighth belongs to the top ten. This TCR was sampled from a donor of 50 years or more with non-small cell lung cancer. The sequences come from PBMCs, collected before or after stereotactic body radiation therapy (not recorded which).

This CDR3 is CASSKDRETQYF. CDR3 DNA: TGTGCCAGTAGTAAAGATCGGGAGACCCAGTACTTC. The chain has TRBV19 and TRBJ2-5; D remains ambiguous. Deletions cut 4 bases from V and 5 bases from J, with 8 bases between. This CDR3 comprises 12 residues. Germline loops: CDR1 LNHDA, CDR2 SQIVND (reference sequence).